The clone carrying this TCR beta chain occurred a few times. Its antigen remains unknown. Individual cDNA molecules received unique molecular identifiers during library preparation. TCRdb recomputed calls from the 5' RACE reads with MiXCR, one row per CDR3 protein. Among some 81,000 distinct CDR3 sequences, around 17% were seen once, and the ten largest hold less than 3.5%. This sample is part of a study of early T cells in non-severe SARS-CoV-2 infection. Overall study: From unsorted whole blood, bulk RNA was sequenced, and the chains remained unpaired. The study, taken as a whole, reports: VDJdb-based matching was biased toward anti-spike CD8 responses and missed private and CD4 specificities.

The V end was cut by 2 bases, the J end by 10 bases, with 14 bases between. This CDR3 region has 13 residues. From germline, CDR1 is MNHNY and CDR2 SVGAGI (reference sequence). Sequenced sample: whole blood. The J gene is TRBJ1-1, the V gene TRBV6-6, with D unresolved. This sequence originates from an adult who was a healthcare worker with PCR-confirmed SARS-CoV-2 infection or an uninfected control (not recorded which). The CDR3 DNA reads TGTGCCAGCAGTTACAGCGAAGCGGACTCAGCTTTCTTT. It codes for CASSYSEADSAFF.